The 32 T cell receptor beta chains presented below share a single source sample, sequenced in a study of cytomegalovirus exposure and HLA in healthy donors. Vbeta (60) and Jbeta (13) primers were used in the PCR. The protocol was immunoSEQ multiplex PCR, while the TCRdb copy is restricted to in-frame clones and leaves out a portion. The sample holds fewer than 150,000 clones; around three quarters are singletons and the top ten take 4% to 5%. The sequenced sample consisted of PBMCs. The origin of the receptors is a man aged 45-60 years in good health and CMV-seropositive.

V gene TRBV6-5 combines with J gene TRBJ1-5, with D possibly being TRBD1 (6 bases). The CDR3 length is 15 residues. Per germline, CDR1 MNHEY and CDR2 SVGAGI. Trimming took off 5 bases at V and 0 bases at J, with 11 bases between the two ends. Here the CDR3 DNA reads TGTGCCAGCAGTAAAACCAGGGGTAGCAATCAGCCCCAGCATTTT. This gives the protein CASSKTRGSNQPQHF.

The V and J genes are TRBV7-9 and TRBJ1-1, with D tentatively TRBD1 (6 bases). Trimming cost V 5 bases and J 2 bases, with 15 bases left between them. Germline V gene sequence: CDR1 SEHNR, CDR2 FQNEAQ (reference sequence). The CDR3 contains 15 residues. DNA for the CDR3: TGTGCCAGCAGCCCAAATCCGGGGACAAACACTGAAGCTTTCTTT. Residues: CASSPNPGTNTEAFF.

The J gene is TRBJ1-1, the V gene TRBV5-1; 9 bases map to TRBD1. The junction had 8 bases not matched to a gene; V was cut back by 4 bases and J by 7 bases. The CDR3 is 14 residues long. The germline gives CDR1 SGHRS, CDR2 YFSETQ. The CDR3 DNA sequence: TGCGCCAGCAGCCCGGACAGGGGAAGTCATGAAGCTTTCTTT. The encoded protein is CASSPDRGSHEAFF.

The chain couples TRBV19 to TRBJ1-1, with 8 bases aligning to TRBD1. CDR3 length: 14 amino acids. Trimming took 6 bases from V and 3 from J; bases not matched to a gene: 6. Per germline, CDR1 LNHDA and CDR2 SQIVND (reference sequence). The CDR3 DNA reads as TGTGCCAGTAGCTCCACAGGGGGGGACACTGAAGCTTTCTTT. This sequence encodes CASSSTGGDTEAFF.

V usage is TRBV5-1 and J usage is TRBJ1-4, with 7 positions matching TRBD1. Germline V gene data show CDR1 as SGHRS and CDR2 as YFSETQ. This CDR3 has 13 residues. V was clipped by 3 bases and J by 8 bases; unmatched bases: 4. CDR3 in amino acids: CASSSQQGEKLFF. The CDR3 DNA reads as TGCGCCAGCAGCTCACAACAGGGGGAAAAACTGTTTTTT.

The V call is TRBV5-5, the J call TRBJ2-2, with a possible D match to TRBD1 (6 bases). Germline CDR1 is SGHKS and CDR2 is YYEKEE (reference sequence). V was shortened by 2 bases and J by 1 base, with 12 bases between the two germline ends. The CDR3 has 16 amino acids. CDR3 coding DNA: TGTGCCAGCAGCTTCTCCCGACAGGTGAACACCGGGGAGCTGTTTTTT. It is translated as CASSFSRQVNTGELFF.

V and J are TRBV6-5 and TRBJ1-1; 7 positions match TRBD1. The germline V gene has CDR1 MNHEY and CDR2 SVGAGI. The CDR3 contains 15 residues. Trimming removed 7 bases from V and 4 bases from J; junction bases left unmatched: 12. CDR3 residues: CASIQGGRESTEAFF. For the CDR3, the DNA is TGTGCCAGCATCCAGGGGGGCCGGGAGAGCACTGAAGCTTTCTTT.

The J gene is TRBJ1-2, the V gene TRBV10-3; D perhaps matches TRBD1 (5 bases). CDR3 length: 12 amino acids. Germline CDR1 ENHRY, CDR2 SYGVKD. Between the trimmed V and J ends, which lost 11 bases and 4 bases, there was a span of 14 bases. CDR3: CAVDKGLYGYTF. CDR3 bases: TGTGCCGTGGATAAGGGGCTCTATGGCTACACCTTC.

V and J are TRBV28 and TRBJ2-3, with a tentative D call TRBD1 (5 bases). Germline V gene data show CDR1 as MDHEN and CDR2 as SYDVKM. The CDR3 is 14 amino acids. Trimming pared 7 bases from V and 1 base from J, leaving 12 bases between. CDR3 sequence (DNA): TGTGCCAGCAAATATAGACAGCGCACAGATACGCAGTATTTT. Translated, it gives CASKYRQRTDTQYF. The full variable domain, with the rest looked up from reference TRBV28 and TRBJ2-3, is DVKVTQSSRYLVKRTGEKVFLECVQDMDHENMFWYRQDPGLGLRLIYFSYDVKMKEKGDIPEGYSVSREKKERFSLILESASTNQTSMYLCASKYRQRTDTQYFGPGTRLTVL.

The genes are TRBV10-3 and TRBJ2-2, with D maybe TRBD2 (5 bases). V lost 7 bases and J 5 bases, leaving 8 bases between the germline ends. There are 12 residues in the CDR3. Germline V gives CDR1 ENHRY, CDR2 SYGVKD. The CDR3 DNA is TGTGCCATCAAAACGGGGACCGGGGAGCTGTTTTTT. Translation: CAIKTGTGELFF.

This rearrangement joins TRBV18 to TRBJ1-2; D is unresolved. V was pared by 4 bases and J by 8 bases, with 17 bases between. The CDR3 runs 14 residues. Germline CDR1 and CDR2: KGHSH and LQKENI. The CDR3 protein is CASSLYNDPRGYTF. The CDR3 DNA reads TGTGCCAGCTCACTATATAACGATCCGAGGGGCTACACCTTC. Complete variable domain (other parts from reference TRBV18 and TRBJ1-2): NAGVMQNPRHLVRRRGQEARLRCSPMKGHSHVYWYRQLPEEGLKFMVYLQKENIIDESGMPKERFSAEFPKEGPSILRIQQVVRGDSAAYFCASSLYNDPRGYTFGSGTRLTVV.

The chain uses TRBV30 and TRBJ1-2; no firm D call. The CDR3 has 13 amino acids. The V and J ends lost 0 bases and 8 bases respectively, with 13 bases between them. Germline-derived CDR1 and CDR2 are GTSNPN and SVGIG (reference sequence). The CDR3 spells CAWSVIREKGYTF. CDR3 nucleotides: TGTGCCTGGAGTGTAATACGGGAAAAAGGCTACACCTTC.

This clone was detected a few times. The chain joins TRBV25-1 to TRBJ2-7; the match to TRBD1 covers 9 bases. Trimming took 1 base from V and 2 from J; bases not matched to a gene: 3. This CDR3 contains 15 residues. In germline, CDR1 is MGHDK, CDR2 SYGVNS. CDR3 in amino acids: CASSESGQGTYEQYF. The CDR3 bases are TGTGCCAGCAGTGAATCGGGACAGGGAACCTACGAGCAGTACTTC.

The chain is built from TRBV7-8 and TRBJ1-2; TRBD1 agrees at 8 bases. Germline V CDR1 and CDR2: SGHVS, FQNEAQ. J was trimmed by 3 bases and V by 4 bases; bases with no gene match: 4. CDR3 size: 14 residues. CDR3 bases: TGTGCCAGCAGCTGGGACAGGATTGACTATGGCTACACCTTC. This gives the protein CASSWDRIDYGYTF.

This clone has just a few counts. This sequence joins TRBV28 and TRBJ2-1; 9 nucleotides agree with TRBD2. This CDR3 contains 16 residues. Germline V lookup: CDR1 MDHEN, CDR2 SYDVKM. The V and J ends lost 4 bases and 5 bases, in that order; junction bases with no gene match: 9. In DNA form, the CDR3 reads TGTGCCAGCAGTTCTGTGGCGGGAGGGAGCAACAATGAGCAGTTCTTC. Translation: CASSSVAGGSNNEQFF.

In its sample, this clone was seen once. The chain's CDR3 is CAWEKGSGGSGELFF. The DNA of the CDR3 is TGTGCCTGGGAGAAGGGTTCAGGAGGCTCCGGGGAGCTGTTTTTT. The V call is TRBV30, the J call TRBJ2-2, with D perhaps TRBD2 (5 bases). CDR1 is GTSNPN, CDR2 SVGIG, per germline (reference sequence). With 5 bases removed from V and 6 bases from J, the gap between germline ends came to 19 bases. This CDR3 has 15 amino acids.

The V and J genes are TRBV4-1 and TRBJ2-1; TRBD2 agrees at 9 bases. Germline-derived CDR1 and CDR2 are MGHRA and YSYEKL. There are 14 residues in the CDR3. J gave up 12 bases and V 0 bases, and 6 bases lay outside the gene matches. CDR3 protein: CASSQEGLAGTQFF. CDR3 nucleotides: TGCGCCAGCAGCCAAGAAGGGCTAGCGGGGACGCAGTTCTTC.

The V gene is TRBV6-4, the J gene TRBJ2-2, with a tentative D call TRBD1 (6 bases). With 5 bases removed from V and 1 base from J, the gap between germline ends came to 8 bases. CDR3 length: 14 amino acids. Germline assignment: CDR1 MRHNA and CDR2 SNTAGT. CDR3 sequence: CASSPQGNTGELFF. CDR3 nucleotide sequence: TGTGCCAGCAGTCCACAGGGGAACACCGGGGAGCTGTTTTTT.

The chain uses TRBV5-4 and TRBJ2-5; TRBD2 agrees at 8 bases. This CDR3 is 14 amino acids long. V dropped 4 bases and J dropped 5; count of bases not matched to a gene: 7. Per the germline V gene, CDR1 is SGHNT and CDR2 is YYREEE (reference sequence). CDR3 nucleotides: TGTGCCAGCAGCCCCGGGGGCGGGAGGGAGACCCAGTACTTC. Translation: CASSPGGGRETQYF.

The J gene is TRBJ2-4, the V gene TRBV21-1; TRBD2 is the table's D call and was not checked against the DNA. TRBV21-1 is annotated as a pseudogene. The CDR3 is 17 residues long. The CDR3 loop reads CASSSHGMRTAKNIQYF. The CDR3 region has the DNA TGTGCCAGCAGCTCCCACGGGATGCGAACAGCCAAAAACATTCAGTACTTC.

This clone was detected only once. This chain joins TRBV5-1 and TRBJ2-1; the D gene is possibly TRBD2 (6 bases). The germline V and J ends were trimmed by 0 bases and 4 bases, with 11 bases remaining between them. The CDR3 is 15 residues long. The germline V gene encodes CDR1 SGHRS and CDR2 YFSETQ. DNA of the CDR3: TGCGCCAGCAGCTTGGAGCGGGCTGATTACAATGAGCAGTTCTTC. Translating it yields CASSLERADYNEQFF.

The V gene is TRBV13, the J gene TRBJ2-5; 10 bases match TRBD2. V was clipped by 0 bases and J by 5 bases; unmatched bases: 6. This CDR3 is built from 16 residues. Germline CDR1 is PRHDT and CDR2 is FYEKMQ (reference sequence). The CDR3 sequence is CASSLGLAGVQETQYF. The CDR3 DNA is TGTGCCAGCAGCTTAGGGCTAGCGGGAGTTCAGGAGACCCAGTACTTC. Full variable domain (remainder filled in from reference TRBV13 and TRBJ2-5): AAGVIQSPRHLIKEKRETATLKCYPIPRHDTVYWYQQGPGQDPQFLISFYEKMQSDKGSIPDRFSAQQFSDYHSELNMSSLELGDSALYFCASSLGLAGVQETQYFGPGTRLLVL.

The V gene is TRBV27, the J gene TRBJ2-7; D not resolved. CDR3 size: 13 residues. Per germline, CDR1 MNHEY and CDR2 SMNVEV (reference sequence). The V end was cut by 5 bases, the J end by 9 bases, with 17 bases between. As DNA, the CDR3 is TGTGCCAGCAGTCCCAGAAATGAAGATGTGCAGTACTTC. This gives the protein CASSPRNEDVQYF.

The gene calls are TRBV29-1 and TRBJ2-5; tentatively, D is TRBD2 (7 bases). The V and J ends lost 0 bases and 5 bases respectively, with 16 bases between them. The CDR3 has 15 residues. The germline V gene encodes CDR1 SQVTM and CDR2 ANQGSEA. In nucleotides, the CDR3 is TGCAGCGTTGAAGATGGGGGGGCGCCGCGGGAGACCCAGTACTTC. Its protein product is CSVEDGGAPRETQYF.

This chain uses TRBV19 with TRBJ1-1; no clear D. Deletions cut 4 bases from V and 5 bases from J, with 14 bases between. The CDR3 extends over 14 amino acids. From germline, CDR1 is LNHDA and CDR2 SQIVND (reference sequence). The chain's CDR3 is CASSRVAGGTEAFF. DNA of the CDR3: TGTGCCAGTAGTAGGGTGGCGGGAGGAACTGAAGCTTTCTTT.

CDR3 coding DNA: TGCGCCAGCTACGGAGATTTCGAAGCTTTCTTT. Protein product: CASYGDFEAFF. The V call is TRBV5-1, the J call TRBJ1-1; D uncertain. The V end lost 7 bases, the J end lost 8 bases, and 12 bases lay between the germline ends. The CDR3 is 11 amino acids. CDR1 SGHRS and CDR2 YFSETQ come from the germline V gene. The whole variable domain, filled in from reference TRBV5-1 and TRBJ1-1, reads KAGVTQTPRYLIKTRGQQVTLSCSPISGHRSVSWYQQTPGQGLQFLFEYFSETQRNKGNFPGRFSGRQFSNSRSEMNVSTLELGDSALYLCASYGDFEAFFGQGTRLTVV.

V gene TRBV10-1 combines with J gene TRBJ1-1; D unresolved. CDR1 WNHNN and CDR2 SYGVQD come from the germline V gene (reference sequence). CDR3 length equals 13 residues. V was clipped by 6 bases and J by 0 bases, with 8 bases between them. CDR3 sequence (DNA): TGCGCCAGCAGCCGGACTGTGAACACTGAAGCTTTCTTT. Translation gives CASSRTVNTEAFF.

This clone is a singleton in its sample. The V gene is TRBV5-1, the J gene TRBJ2-7, with a weak D call TRBD1 (6 bases). Between the trimmed V and J ends, which lost 4 bases and 4 bases, there was a span of 21 bases. Germline V gene data show CDR1 as SGHRS and CDR2 as YFSETQ. This CDR3 has 16 residues. The CDR3 sequence is CASSPAPDRTYYEQYF. CDR3 in DNA: TGCGCCAGCAGCCCGGCTCCGGACAGAACTTATTACGAGCAGTACTTC.

The chain joins TRBV28 to TRBJ2-7, with TRBD2 matching 8 bases. The junction had 9 bases not matched to a gene; V was cut back by 5 bases and J by 3 bases. The CDR3 runs 15 residues. From germline, CDR1 is MDHEN and CDR2 SYDVKM. Here the CDR3 reads CASSTQGSGGYEQYF. As DNA, the CDR3 is TGTGCCAGCAGTACCCAGGGGAGCGGGGGCTACGAGCAGTACTTC.

The gene calls are TRBV7-6 and TRBJ2-3, with TRBD2 matching 9 bases. Germline assignment: CDR1 SGHVS and CDR2 FNYEAQ. The CDR3 runs 16 residues. V dropped 8 bases and J dropped 1; count of bases not matched to a gene: 10. In nucleotides, the CDR3 is TGTGCCAGCTCTTTCGTGGCGGGGGGGGGCACAGATACGCAGTATTTT. This gives the protein CASSFVAGGGTDTQYF. The complete variable domain, with remaining parts taken from reference TRBV7-6 and TRBJ2-3, reads GAGVSQSPRYKVTKRGQDVALRCDPISGHVSLYWYRQALGQGPEFLTYFNYEAQQDKSGLPNDRFSAERPEGSISTLTIQRTEQRDSAMYRCASSFVAGGGTDTQYFGPGTRLTVL.

The chain recombines TRBV6-4 with TRBJ2-3; 7 bases match TRBD2. V was clipped by 6 bases and J by 3 bases; unmatched bases: 12. The CDR3 has 16 amino acids. CDR1 and CDR2 (germline): MRHNA, SNTAGT. CDR3 nucleotide sequence: TGTGCCAGCAGCGAGGGGAGGGAGGAGGCGACAGATACGCAGTATTTT. Translated, it gives CASSEGREEATDTQYF.

On this clone itself: This sample also contains other DNA sequences that code for the same CDR3. The chain uses TRBV7-6 and TRBJ2-1; TRBD2 aligns across 12 bases. Germline assignment: CDR1 SGHVS and CDR2 FNYEAQ. The V and J ends lost 0 bases and 4 bases, in that order; junction bases with no gene match: 7. This CDR3 is built from 18 residues. The CDR3 DNA reads as TGTGCCAGCAGCTTAGCGGCTAGCGGGGGGGCATCATACAATGAGCAGTTCTTC. Its translation is CASSLAASGGASYNEQFF.